This T cell receptor beta chain was found in a study of T cell repertoires in cytomegalovirus infection. Turning to the study itself: It can be stated that public TCR beta signatures indicated CMV infection as well as a matching HLA type.

Study-wide results and limits: There were HLA-C-restricted CMV-specific TCR beta clonotypes dominating the ex vivo response. Totalled public TCR beta family frequency picked out people who carried CMV plus the relevant HLA.

Via MiXCR, TCRdb re-called the reads, giving one row per CDR3 protein. Of hundreds of thousands of distinct CDR3 sequences listed, 15% to 20% are singletons. A note on this clonotype: Antigen unknown.

The TCR sequence derives from a human donor in good health (CMV status not recorded). Some clones in this sample may be carry-over from other donors' samples. Sequenced sample: PBMCs.

CDR3 sequence reads: CAISGRLAGAYEQYF. DNA for the CDR3: TGTGCCATCAGTGGCCGGCTAGCGGGGGCCTACGAGCAGTACTTC. The genes are TRBV10-3 and TRBJ2-7, with 10 bases that match TRBD2. CDR1 and CDR2 (germline): ENHRY, SYGVKD. V dropped 4 bases and J dropped 2; count of bases not matched to a gene: 5. The CDR3 loop spans 15 amino acids.